This T cell receptor (beta chain) stems from a study of blood T cell repertoires in COVID-19 (dated by TCRdb to about 2020). With regard to the full study: Collaborator samples came from the United States, Italy and Spain and covered acute and convalescent phases of COVID-19. The prospective study material was composed of cDNA or gDNA derived from T cells, B-cell-depleted T cells, or PBMCs. The dataset comprised deeply sampled blood TCRbeta repertoires from subjects exposed to, actively infected with, or recovered from COVID-19. The repertoires were released in a freely available public database meant as a resource for research on the immune response to SARS-CoV-2. The samples were drawn from the first 160 participants of the ongoing ImmuneRACE study and from 1,254 subjects provided by 6 global collaborators. Nearly every sample came with metadata listing a de-identified subject ID, COVID-19 status, age in years and sex. Where available, HLA class I and class II types were obtained from metadata supplied by the sample provider rather than from assay-based typing. The paper as a whole reports these results and caveats: How much clinical and demographic metadata was included differed by source and by participant, and the metadata was provided uncurated.

Remarks on this clone: Its specific antigen is unknown. Base-call qualities are not available, and no considerably larger clone is one nucleotide away.

TCRbeta CDR3 regions were amplified from genomic DNA using the immunoSEQ Assay, a bias-controlled multiplex PCR. In the authors' own workflow: The number of nucleated cells in each sample was estimated by amplification of reference gene primers within the assay. To quantify the absolute abundance of each unique TCRbeta CDR3 rearrangement, sequence reads were collapsed and filtered. For each sample, productive Simpson clonality was calculated as the square root of Simpson's diversity index across productive rearrangements. TCRdb took over this immuneACCESS table, retaining in-frame rearrangements with V and J assigned. Such tables are incomplete; in checked studies, under half of the missing clones stem from an unresolved V gene, and the remainder is unexplained. Clone size and V and J calls were adopted from that table, with D and trimming inferred from the DNA. The sample contains approximately 200,000 clones, about 88% of them found a single time. The ten largest clones capture 1.9% of the sample.

Each collaborating institution followed its own protocols to collect whole blood in K2EDTA tubes. For TCRbeta analysis, collaborators shipped samples as frozen whole blood, isolated PBMCs, or DNA extracted from either of those sample types. The sequence derives from a man in his forties with active or convalescent COVID-19. The source material was peripheral blood.

The sequenced DNA: TGTGCCAGCAAAAAACAGGGGTTGTACCAAGAGACCCAGTACTTC. Its coded protein is CASKKQGLYQETQYF. The chain is encoded by TRBV27 joined to TRBJ2-5, with 7 bases aligning to TRBD1. The CDR3 sequence holds 15 residues, the cysteine and phenylalanine included. The kept DNA is CDR3 alone, 45 bases in frame from the first base. V is pruned by 7 bases and J by 0 bases, leaving 8 bases of the junction without a gene match. CDR1 and CDR2, looked up from the germline V gene (reference sequence), are MNHEY and SMNVEV.